The 9 T cell receptor beta chains below come from one sample, sequenced in a study of Graves' ophthalmopathy and Graves' hyperthyroidism (dated by TCRdb to between 2018 and 2020). TCRdb records Illumina HiSeq 2000 as the sequencer. For repertoire sequencing, TCR beta CDR3 regions were amplified from RNA transcripts. The first round of RT-PCR was done with HTBI primers and the Qiagen OneStep RT-PCR kit, and was followed by a second round of multiplex PCR, then size selection and purification. Using fastp at Q25 and MiXCR, TCRdb reprocessed the public reads and kept productive beta chains. A single entry per CDR3 protein holds the most common genes and DNA from its merged rows. This sample holds about 24,000 distinct CDR3 sequences; 45% to 60% were observed only once. The ten top clones hold about 7% of the sample. The source material was peripheral blood. The receptors shown here come from an adult woman with stable Graves' hyperthyroidism.

The chain recombines TRBV20-1 with TRBJ1-1; 9 nucleotides align to TRBD1. Trimming at V came to 2 bases and at J to 3 bases, leaving 10 bases not matched to a gene. Germline CDR1 and CDR2: DFQATT and SNEGSKA (reference sequence). The CDR3 length is 16 residues. The CDR3 sequence: CSARRGGTGFYTEAFF. The CDR3 DNA sequence: TGCAGTGCTAGAAGGGGAGGGACAGGGTTCTACACTGAAGCTTTCTTT.

This clonotype was seen at least ten times. The V and J genes are TRBV6-4 and TRBJ2-1, with 8 nucleotides matching TRBD1. Per the germline V gene, CDR1 is MRHNA and CDR2 is SNTAGT. CDR3 length equals 13 residues. V gave up 2 bases and J gave up 9 bases; unmatched junction bases: 3. The CDR3 nucleotides read TGTGCCAGCAGTGACACAGGGGGTATTGAGCAGTTCTTC. Its translation: CASSDTGGIEQFF.

This clonotype is labeled as medium-sized. The V call is TRBV20-1, the J call TRBJ1-1; 7 bases align to TRBD1. Germline CDR1 DFQATT, CDR2 SNEGSKA (reference sequence). Germline trimming cut 5 bases from V and 5 bases from J; bases unmatched to any gene: 8. The CDR3 extends over 13 amino acids. The CDR3 nucleotides read TGCAGTGCTCGACAGGGCCAGGAGACTGAAGCTTTCTTT. Translating gives CSARQGQETEAFF.

This chain links TRBV12-3 or TRBV12-4 with TRBJ2-3; TRBD1 matches 8 bases. V shed 0 bases and J 7 bases; nucleotides not matched to a gene: 9. This CDR3 spans 16 amino acids. CDR3 loop: CASSLAGQGAWYTQYF. The CDR3 region has the DNA TGTGCCAGCAGTTTAGCGGGTCAGGGGGCGTGGTATACGCAGTATTTT.

V is TRBV10-3 and J is TRBJ1-1; a weak D match, TRBD1 (6 bases). Trimming removed 4 bases from V and 4 bases from J, with 13 bases in between. Germline V gene lookup returns CDR1 ENHRY and CDR2 SYGVKD. The CDR3 is 14 residues long. DNA for the CDR3: TGTGCCATCAGTGTGGCGAGCAGGGGCACTGAAGCTTTCTTT. Its protein product is CAISVASRGTEAFF.

V is TRBV7-2 and J is TRBJ1-2; the D gene is possibly TRBD1 (6 bases). This CDR3 comprises 15 residues. Between the trimmed V and J ends, which lost 1 base and 6 bases, there was a span of 15 bases. CDR1 and CDR2 (germline): SGHTA, FQGNSA. For the CDR3, the DNA is TGTGCCAGCAGCTTAGGGGGGGCAGAAGTGGATGGCTACACCTTC. Its translation is CASSLGGAEVDGYTF.

V gene TRBV20-1 combines with J gene TRBJ2-3; TRBD2 matches at 10 bases. The CDR3 has 18 residues. CDR1 is DFQATT and CDR2 is SNEGSKA in the germline V gene (reference sequence). With 3 bases clipped from V and 0 bases from J, the junction kept 12 bases outside the gene matches. The CDR3 reads CSARGSSGGFTSTDTQYF. CDR3 coding DNA: TGCAGTGCTAGGGGGTCTAGCGGGGGTTTCACTAGCACAGATACGCAGTATTTT.

This chain connects TRBV2 to TRBJ1-1, with D perhaps TRBD1 (6 bases). This CDR3 spans 16 amino acids. Germline V gene data show CDR1 as SNHLY and CDR2 as FYNNEI. Trimming stripped 2 bases from V and 0 bases from J, with 13 bases between. The CDR3 DNA sequence: TGTGCCAGCAGTGAACAGGGGCCCCGGATGAACACTGAAGCTTTCTTT. Translated, it gives CASSEQGPRMNTEAFF.

The rearrangement joins TRBV9 to TRBJ2-1; weak D call: TRBD2 (8 bases). V was cut by 2 bases and J by 7 bases, with 28 bases left in between. The CDR3 totals 19 residues. Per the germline V gene, CDR1 is SGDLS and CDR2 is YYNGEE. DNA of the CDR3: TGTGCCAGCAGCGTGAGGGGGACAGCGGGGGTGCGGAGAGGGAATGAGCAGTTCTTC. Encoded protein: CASSVRGTAGVRRGNEQFF.